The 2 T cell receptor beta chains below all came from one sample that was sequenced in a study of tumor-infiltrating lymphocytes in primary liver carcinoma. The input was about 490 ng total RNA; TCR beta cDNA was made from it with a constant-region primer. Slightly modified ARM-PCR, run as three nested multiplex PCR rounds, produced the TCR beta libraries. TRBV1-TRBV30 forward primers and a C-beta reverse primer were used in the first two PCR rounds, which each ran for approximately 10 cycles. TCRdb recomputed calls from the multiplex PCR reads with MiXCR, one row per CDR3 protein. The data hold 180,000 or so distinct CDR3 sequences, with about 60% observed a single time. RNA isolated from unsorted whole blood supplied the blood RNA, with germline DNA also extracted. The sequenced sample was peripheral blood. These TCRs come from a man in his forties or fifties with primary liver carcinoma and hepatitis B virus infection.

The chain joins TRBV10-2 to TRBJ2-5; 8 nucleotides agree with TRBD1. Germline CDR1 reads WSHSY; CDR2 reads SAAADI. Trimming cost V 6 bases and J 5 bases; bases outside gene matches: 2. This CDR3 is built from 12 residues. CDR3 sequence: CASRDRAETQYF. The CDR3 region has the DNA TGCGCCAGCAGGGACAGGGCTGAGACCCAGTACTTC.

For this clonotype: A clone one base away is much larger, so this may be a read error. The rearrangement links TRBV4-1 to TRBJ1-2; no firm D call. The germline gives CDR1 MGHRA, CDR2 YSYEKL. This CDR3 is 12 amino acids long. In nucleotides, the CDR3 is TGCGCCAGCAGCCAAGACAACTATGGCTACGCCTTC. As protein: CASSQDNYGYAF.